The 6 T cell receptor beta chains given below trace back to one sample, sequenced in a study of blood T cell repertoires in COVID-19. Only in-frame clones appear in the TCRdb table, and some are missing; sequencing was by immunoSEQ multiplex PCR. This sample has tens of thousands of clones, with around nine tenths found just once. The sample consisted of peripheral blood. These receptors all come from a man in his 70s with active or convalescent COVID-19.

The chain carries TRBV6-5 and TRBJ1-1, with 9 bases matching TRBD1. Germline CDR1 and CDR2: MNHEY and SVGAGI. V was pared by 4 bases and J by 4 bases, with 7 bases of the junction left unmatched. The CDR3 is 15 residues long. CDR3 protein: CASSSIQGAATEAFF. The CDR3 DNA reads as TGTGCCAGCAGTTCTATACAGGGGGCTGCCACTGAAGCTTTCTTT.

The chain carries TRBV4-1 and TRBJ2-5; 9 nucleotides line up with TRBD2. CDR3 size: 15 residues. Germline CDR1 and CDR2: MGHRA and YSYEKL. Trimming removed 4 bases from V and 5 bases from J; junction bases left unmatched: 8. The CDR3 DNA reads as TGCGCCAGCAGCCCCTCTAAGAGCGGGAGGGAGACCCAGTACTTC. Protein product: CASSPSKSGRETQYF.

The V and J genes are TRBV28 and TRBJ1-5; a possible D gene is TRBD1 (5 bases). CDR3 length: 15 amino acids. V was trimmed by 5 bases and J by 4 bases, leaving 15 bases between them. The germline V gene encodes CDR1 MDHEN and CDR2 SYDVKM. CDR3 in amino acids: CASSRTRKENQPQHF. CDR3 nucleotide sequence: TGTGCCAGCAGTCGGACAAGAAAAGAAAATCAGCCCCAGCATTTT.

V gene TRBV30 combines with J gene TRBJ1-1; 8 bases align to TRBD1. Per the germline V gene, CDR1 is GTSNPN and CDR2 is SVGIG (reference sequence). The CDR3 length is 15 residues. The ends lost 1 base at V and 4 bases at J; junction bases unmatched: 8. CDR3 loop: CAWSASDRVGTEAFF. The CDR3 DNA reads TGTGCCTGGAGTGCCTCGGACAGGGTCGGCACTGAAGCTTTCTTT.

V and J are TRBV7-2 and TRBJ1-6; 7 bases match TRBD1. The CDR3 loop spans 14 amino acids. V lost 5 bases to trimming and J lost 4 bases; unmatched junction nucleotides: 2. Germline V gene data show CDR1 as SGHTA and CDR2 as FQGNSA. The DNA for the CDR3 is TGTGCCAGCAGCCAGACAGGGTATAATTCACCCCTCCACTTT. Its translation: CASSQTGYNSPLHF.

In DNA form, the CDR3 reads TGTGCCACCAGCAGATCGGGAGCCACAGGGGCCGGGGAGCTGTTTTTT. Translated: CATSRSGATGAGELFF. The chain recombines TRBV15 with TRBJ2-2, with a weak D call TRBD1 (7 bases). The CDR3 is 16 residues long. V lost 2 bases and J 6 bases, leaving 16 bases between the germline ends. The germline V gene has CDR1 LNHNV and CDR2 YYDKDF (reference sequence).